The clone carrying this T cell receptor beta chain was seen many times. Antigen: not known. Arm-PCR with iRepertoire HTBI primers amplified the CDR3 regions for these TCR beta libraries. One entry per CDR3 protein results from TCRdb running MiXCR on the multiplex PCR reads. Altogether roughly 400,000 distinct CDR3 sequences are present, roughly 23% being singletons, with the ten largest covering around 15%. The sample is drawn from a study of regulatory T cells in long-lasting Graves disease. Regarding time point: persistent/refractory GD, antithyroid drugs over 5 years with positive TRAb. Scientists built the TCR library using RNA that was extracted from PBMCs. In Xi'an, China, an endocrinology department was the source of patients. From each patient, around 8.7 milliliters of peripheral blood was drawn and collected into an EDTA anticoagulant tube. V was cut by 2 bases and J by 11 bases, with 12 bases left in between. This CDR3 is built from 12 residues. Germline V gene data show CDR1 as SNHLY and CDR2 as FYNNEI.

Whole-study results and caveats: Among samples with persistent disease, TRBV28, TRBJ1-2 and TRBJ2-5 were favored.

V and J are TRBV2 and TRBJ1-1; D unresolved. The source of this sequence is a female donor with Graves disease. This material consisted of peripheral blood mononuclear cells (PBMCs), taken when the disease was refractory, from a patient treated with antithyroid drugs. The CDR3: CASSERPYAAFF. The CDR3 DNA is TGTGCCAGCAGTGAACGGCCTTATGCGGCTTTCTTT.